A selection of T cell receptor beta chains follows, all from one sample in a study of blood T cell repertoires in COVID-19. The assay was immunoSEQ multiplex PCR, and TCRdb's table has in-frame clones only and misses some. The profile covers under 80,000 clones, with approximately 90% appearing a single time and roughly 1.4% taken by the ten largest. The material sequenced was peripheral blood. The receptors shown here come from a human donor in a cohort sampled during active COVID-19. Each CDR3 is given with its conserved first and last residue.

>TRBV28|TRBJ1-4
CASSERQGNEKLFF
>TRBV28|TRBJ1-6
CASSLTGQGLNSPLHF
>TRBV5-6|TRBJ2-3
CASSFLPREEAPDTQYF
>TRBV11-2|TRBJ2-3
CASSLGTNTDTQYF
>TRBV7-9|TRBJ1-2
CASSSREAGPGYTF
>TRBV11-2|TRBJ2-1
CASSFTSGRGNEQFF
>TRBV5-4|TRBJ2-2
CASGTGAGVLNTGELFF
>TRBV3-1/TRBV3-2|TRBJ2-4
CASSQERGAKNIQYF
>TRBV5-4|TRBJ1-2
CASSWPDRNYGYTF
>TRBV7-9|TRBJ1-2
CASSFGGHWANYGYTF
>TRBV15|TRBJ2-7
CATSRDGTRGANF
>TRBV29-1|TRBJ2-1
CSVNRGDEQFF
>TRBV27|TRBJ1-6
CASSFGEAISPLHF
>TRBV7-6|TRBJ1-4
CASSLAQAGGEKLFF
>TRBV11-3|TRBJ2-1
CASSPGGRSSYNEQFF
>TRBV11-2|TRBJ1-6
CASSFATGGDSPLHF
>TRBV11-2|TRBJ2-2
CASSWGGYTGELFF
>TRBV12-1|TRBJ2-1
CASRKFGTSGSKDEQFF
>TRBV6-6|TRBJ2-7
CASSLDSYEQYF
>TRBV5-5|TRBJ2-7
CASSLIEGFSYEQYF
>TRBV19|TRBJ1-1
CASSILKGQGRAEAFF
>TRBV6-1|TRBJ2-1
CASSAGGASGIRDEQFF
>TRBV7-9|TRBJ2-3
CASSEGRLAATDTQYF
>TRBV5-1|TRBJ1-2
CASSLDTSYGYTF
>TRBV9|TRBJ2-3
CASSDRRLSTDTQYF
>TRBV6-5|TRBJ2-3
CASTTSGGNTDTQYF
>TRBV10-2|TRBJ2-1
CASSPEAGYYNEQFF
>TRBV19|TRBJ2-5
CASSKNRGPETQYF
>TRBV7-9|TRBJ2-7
CASSPGQLYEQYF